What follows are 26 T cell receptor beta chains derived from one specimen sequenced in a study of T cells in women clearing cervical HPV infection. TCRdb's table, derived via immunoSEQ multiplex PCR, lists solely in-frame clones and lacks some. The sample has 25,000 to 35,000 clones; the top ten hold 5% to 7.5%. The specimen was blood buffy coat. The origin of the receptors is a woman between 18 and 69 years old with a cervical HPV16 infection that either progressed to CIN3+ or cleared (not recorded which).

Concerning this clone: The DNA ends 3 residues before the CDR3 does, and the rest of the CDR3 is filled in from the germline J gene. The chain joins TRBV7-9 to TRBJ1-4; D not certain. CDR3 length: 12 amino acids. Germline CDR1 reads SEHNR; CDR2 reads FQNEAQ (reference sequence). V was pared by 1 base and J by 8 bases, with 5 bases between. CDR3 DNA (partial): TGTGCCAGCAGCTTAGTTTTAGAAAAA. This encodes CASSLVLEK. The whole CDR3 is CASSLVLEKLFF.

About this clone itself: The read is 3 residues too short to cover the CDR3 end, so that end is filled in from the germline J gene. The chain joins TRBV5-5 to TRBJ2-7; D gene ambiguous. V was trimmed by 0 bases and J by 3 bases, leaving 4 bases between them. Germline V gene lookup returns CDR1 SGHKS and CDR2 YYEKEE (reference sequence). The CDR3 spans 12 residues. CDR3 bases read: TGTGCCAGCAGCTTGGCCCACTACGAG. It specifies CASSLAHYE. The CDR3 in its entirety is CASSLAHYEQYF.

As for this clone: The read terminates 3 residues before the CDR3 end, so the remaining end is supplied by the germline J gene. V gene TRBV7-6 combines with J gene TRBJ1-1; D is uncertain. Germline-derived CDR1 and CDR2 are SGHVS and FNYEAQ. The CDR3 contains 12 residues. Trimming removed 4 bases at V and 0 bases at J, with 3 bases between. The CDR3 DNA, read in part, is TGTGCCAGCAGCTCAGTGAACACTGAA. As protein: CASSSVNTE. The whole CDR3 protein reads CASSSVNTEAFF. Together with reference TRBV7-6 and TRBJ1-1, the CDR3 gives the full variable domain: GAGVSQSPRYKVTKRGQDVALRCDPISGHVSLYWYRQALGQGPEFLTYFNYEAQQDKSGLPNDRFSAERPEGSISTLTIQRTEQRDSAMYRCASSSVNTEAFFGQGTRLTVV.

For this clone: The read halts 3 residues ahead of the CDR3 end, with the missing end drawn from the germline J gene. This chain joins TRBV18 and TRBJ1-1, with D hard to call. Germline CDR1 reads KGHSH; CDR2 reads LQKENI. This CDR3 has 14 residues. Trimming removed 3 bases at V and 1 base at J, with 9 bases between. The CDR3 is CASSPRSENTEAFF. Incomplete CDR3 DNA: TGTGCCAGCTCACCCAGGAGTGAGAACACTGAA.

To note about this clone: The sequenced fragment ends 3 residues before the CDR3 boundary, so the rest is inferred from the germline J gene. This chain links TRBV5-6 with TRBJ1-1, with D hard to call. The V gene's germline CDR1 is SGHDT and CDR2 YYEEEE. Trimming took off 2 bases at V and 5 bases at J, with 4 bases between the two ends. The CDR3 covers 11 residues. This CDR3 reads CASSFGTEAFF. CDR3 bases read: TGTGCCAGCAGCTTCGGGACTGAA.

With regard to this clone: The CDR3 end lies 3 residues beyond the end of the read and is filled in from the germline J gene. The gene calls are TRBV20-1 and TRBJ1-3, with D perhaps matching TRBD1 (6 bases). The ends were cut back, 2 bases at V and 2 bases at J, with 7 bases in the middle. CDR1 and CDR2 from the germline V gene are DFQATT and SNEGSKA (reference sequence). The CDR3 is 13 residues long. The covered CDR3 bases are TGCAGTGCTAGAAGGACAGCTGGAAACACC. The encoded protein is CSARRTAGNT. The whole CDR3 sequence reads CSARRTAGNTIYF.

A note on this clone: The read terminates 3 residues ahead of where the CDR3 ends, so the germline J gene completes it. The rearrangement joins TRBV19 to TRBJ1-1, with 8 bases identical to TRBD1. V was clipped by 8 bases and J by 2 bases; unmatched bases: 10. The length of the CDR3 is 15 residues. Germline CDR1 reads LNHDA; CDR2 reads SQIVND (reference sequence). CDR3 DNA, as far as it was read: TGTGCCAGTCGGCAGGGGGCGTCGAAAAACACTGAA. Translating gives CASRQGASKNTE. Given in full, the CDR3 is CASRQGASKNTEAFF.

The DNA read from the CDR3 is TGCGCCAGCCAGACAGGCCATTTGAACACTGAA. Translating it yields CASQTGHLNTE. The whole CDR3 sequence reads CASQTGHLNTEAFF. V and J are TRBV5-1 and TRBJ1-1; TRBD1 is a possible D gene (6 bases). The sequence runs out 3 residues before the end of the CDR3; the remainder is reconstructed from the germline J gene. Trimming pared 7 bases from V and 0 bases from J, leaving 13 bases between. CDR1 SGHRS and CDR2 YFSETQ come from the germline V gene. CDR3 length: 14 residues.

The sequenced part of the CDR3 DNA is TGTGCCAGTAGTAGACAGGTCCTCTACGAG. Translating it yields CASSRQVLYE. The complete CDR3 sequence is CASSRQVLYEQYF. This chain links TRBV19 with TRBJ2-7, with a weak D call TRBD1 (6 bases). The read ends 3 residues before the CDR3 terminus; that terminus is restored from the germline J gene. This CDR3 region has 13 residues. Trimming cost V 4 bases and J 3 bases, with 10 bases left between them. Germline CDR1 reads LNHDA; CDR2 reads SQIVND (reference sequence).

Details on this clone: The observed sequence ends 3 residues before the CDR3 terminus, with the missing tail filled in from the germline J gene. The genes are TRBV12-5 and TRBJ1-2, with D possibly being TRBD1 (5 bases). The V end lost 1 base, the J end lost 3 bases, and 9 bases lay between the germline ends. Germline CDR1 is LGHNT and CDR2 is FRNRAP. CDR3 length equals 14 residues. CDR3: CASGLGRGDYGYTF. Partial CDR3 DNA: TGTGCTAGTGGTTTGGGGAGGGGTGACTATGGC.

The CDR3 spells CASSSTGSQETQYF. CDR3 bases read: TGCGCCAGCAGCTCAACAGGGAGTCAAGAGACC. V is TRBV5-1 and J is TRBJ2-5; maybe TRBD1 (6 bases). The CDR3 is cut off 3 residues early in the read; its end comes from the germline J gene. Trimming stripped 3 bases from V and 2 bases from J, with 11 bases between. Germline values: CDR1 SGHRS, CDR2 YFSETQ. This CDR3 comprises 14 residues.

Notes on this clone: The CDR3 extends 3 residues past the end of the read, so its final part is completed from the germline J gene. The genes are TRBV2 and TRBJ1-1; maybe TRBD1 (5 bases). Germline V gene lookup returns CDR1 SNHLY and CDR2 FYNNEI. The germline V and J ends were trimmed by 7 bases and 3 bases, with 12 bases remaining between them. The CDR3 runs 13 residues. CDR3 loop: CASNRQRDTEAFF. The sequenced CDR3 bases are TGTGCCAGCAACAGACAGAGGGACACTGAA.

CDR3 protein: CSARGGNTEAFF. CDR3 bases read: TGCAGTGCTAGGGGGGGGAACACTGAA. The gene calls are TRBV20-1 and TRBJ1-1; tentative D call: TRBD1 (5 bases). From the germline J gene comes the end of the CDR3, since the read stops 3 residues before it. The CDR3 sequence is 12 residues long. The V gene lost 3 bases and the J gene lost 1 base, with 6 bases spanning the gap. Germline CDR1 is DFQATT and CDR2 is SNEGSKA (reference sequence).

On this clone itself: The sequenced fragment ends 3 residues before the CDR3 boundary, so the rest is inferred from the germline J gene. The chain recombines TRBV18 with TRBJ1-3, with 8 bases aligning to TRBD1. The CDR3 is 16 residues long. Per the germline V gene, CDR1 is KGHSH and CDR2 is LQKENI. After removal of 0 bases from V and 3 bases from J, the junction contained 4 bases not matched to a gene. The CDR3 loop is CASSPPRQGYGNTIYF. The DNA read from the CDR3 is TGTGCCAGCTCACCACCGAGACAGGGGTATGGAAACACC.

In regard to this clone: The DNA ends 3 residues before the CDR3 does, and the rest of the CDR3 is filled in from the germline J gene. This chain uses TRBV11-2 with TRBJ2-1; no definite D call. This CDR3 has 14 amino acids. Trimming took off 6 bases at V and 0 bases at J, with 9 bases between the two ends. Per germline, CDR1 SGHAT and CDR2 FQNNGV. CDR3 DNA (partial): TGTGCCAGCAGAGACTCCTACTCCTACAATGAG. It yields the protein CASRDSYSYNE. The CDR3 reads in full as CASRDSYSYNEQFF.

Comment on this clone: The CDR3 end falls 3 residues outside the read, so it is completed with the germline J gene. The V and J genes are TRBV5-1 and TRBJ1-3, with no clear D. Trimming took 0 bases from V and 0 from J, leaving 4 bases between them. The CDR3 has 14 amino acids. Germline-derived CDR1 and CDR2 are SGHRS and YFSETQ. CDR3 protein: CASSLDSSGNTIYF. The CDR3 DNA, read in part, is TGCGCCAGCAGCTTGGACAGCTCTGGAAACACC.

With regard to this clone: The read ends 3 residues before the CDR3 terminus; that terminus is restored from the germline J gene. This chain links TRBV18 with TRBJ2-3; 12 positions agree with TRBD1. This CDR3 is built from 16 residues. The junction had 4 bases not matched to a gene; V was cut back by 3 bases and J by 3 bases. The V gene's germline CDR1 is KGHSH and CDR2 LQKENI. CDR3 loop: CASSPGTGGETDTQYF. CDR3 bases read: TGTGCCAGCTCACCCGGGACAGGGGGCGAAACAGATACG.

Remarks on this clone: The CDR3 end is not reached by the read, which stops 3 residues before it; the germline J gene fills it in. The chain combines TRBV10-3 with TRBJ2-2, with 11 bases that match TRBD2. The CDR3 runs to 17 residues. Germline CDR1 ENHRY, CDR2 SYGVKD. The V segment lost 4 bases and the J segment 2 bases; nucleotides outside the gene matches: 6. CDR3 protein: CAISASSGGPNTGELFF. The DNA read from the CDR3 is TGTGCCATCAGTGCCTCTAGCGGGGGGCCCAACACCGGGGAG.

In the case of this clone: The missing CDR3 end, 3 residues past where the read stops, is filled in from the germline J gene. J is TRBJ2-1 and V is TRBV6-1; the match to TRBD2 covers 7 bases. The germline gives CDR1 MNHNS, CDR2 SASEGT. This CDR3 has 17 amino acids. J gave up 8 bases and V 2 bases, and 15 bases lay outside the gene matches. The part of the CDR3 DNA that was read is TGTGCCAGCAGTGAAAATTATGCGGGGAGCGGGATCGATGAG. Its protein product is CASSENYAGSGIDE. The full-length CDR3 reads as CASSENYAGSGIDEQFF.

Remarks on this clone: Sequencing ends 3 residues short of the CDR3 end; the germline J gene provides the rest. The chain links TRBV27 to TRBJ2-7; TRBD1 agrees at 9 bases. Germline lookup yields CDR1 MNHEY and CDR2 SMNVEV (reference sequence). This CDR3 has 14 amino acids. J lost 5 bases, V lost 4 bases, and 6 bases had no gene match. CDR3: CASSSPGQGNEQYF. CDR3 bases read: TGTGCCAGCAGTTCCCCCGGACAGGGGAACGAG.

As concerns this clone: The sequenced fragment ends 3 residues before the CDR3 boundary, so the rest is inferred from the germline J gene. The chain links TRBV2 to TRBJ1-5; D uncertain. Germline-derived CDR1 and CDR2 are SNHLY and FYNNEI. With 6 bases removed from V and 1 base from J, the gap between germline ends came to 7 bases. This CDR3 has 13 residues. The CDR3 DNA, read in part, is TGTGCCAGCAGGACACTCAGCAATCAGCCC. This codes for CASRTLSNQP. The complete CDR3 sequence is CASRTLSNQPQHF.

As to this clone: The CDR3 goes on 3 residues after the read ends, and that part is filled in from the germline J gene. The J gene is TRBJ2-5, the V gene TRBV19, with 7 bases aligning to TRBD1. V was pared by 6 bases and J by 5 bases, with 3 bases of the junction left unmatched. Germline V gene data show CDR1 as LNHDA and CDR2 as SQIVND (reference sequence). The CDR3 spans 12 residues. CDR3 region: CASSSTGETQYF. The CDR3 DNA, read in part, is TGTGCCAGTAGCTCGACAGGGGAGACC.

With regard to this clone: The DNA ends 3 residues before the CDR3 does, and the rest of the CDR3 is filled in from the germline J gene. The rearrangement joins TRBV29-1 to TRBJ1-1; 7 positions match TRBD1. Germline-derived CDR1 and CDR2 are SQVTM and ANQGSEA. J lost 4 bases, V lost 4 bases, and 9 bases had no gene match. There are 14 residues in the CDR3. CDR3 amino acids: CSVVGGTVSTEAFF. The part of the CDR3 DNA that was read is TGCAGCGTTGTGGGAGGGACAGTATCCACTGAA.

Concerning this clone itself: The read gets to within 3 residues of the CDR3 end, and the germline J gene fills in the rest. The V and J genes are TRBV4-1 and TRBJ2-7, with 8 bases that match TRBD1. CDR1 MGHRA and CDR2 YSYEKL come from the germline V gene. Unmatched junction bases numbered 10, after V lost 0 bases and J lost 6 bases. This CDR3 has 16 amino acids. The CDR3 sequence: CASSQDGDRNLGEQYF. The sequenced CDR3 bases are TGCGCCAGCAGCCAAGATGGGGACAGGAACCTCGGCGAG.

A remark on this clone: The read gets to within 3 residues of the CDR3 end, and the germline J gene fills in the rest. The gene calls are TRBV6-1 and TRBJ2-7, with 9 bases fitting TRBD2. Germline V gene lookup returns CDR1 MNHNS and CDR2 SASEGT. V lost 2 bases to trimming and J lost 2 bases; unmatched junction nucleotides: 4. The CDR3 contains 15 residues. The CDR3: CASSESLAGAYEQYF. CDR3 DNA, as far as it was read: TGTGCCAGCAGTGAATCGTTAGCGGGGGCCTACGAG.

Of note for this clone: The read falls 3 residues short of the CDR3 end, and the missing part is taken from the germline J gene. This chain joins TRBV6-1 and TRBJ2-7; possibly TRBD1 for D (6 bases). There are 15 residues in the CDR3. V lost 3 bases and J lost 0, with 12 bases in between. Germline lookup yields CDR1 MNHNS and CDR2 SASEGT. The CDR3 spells CASSDDRIHSYEQYF. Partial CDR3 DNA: TGTGCCAGCAGTGACGACAGGATCCACTCCTACGAG.